Below, 17 T cell receptor beta chains from the same sample are listed, as sequenced in a study of PD-1 blockade in classical Hodgkin lymphoma. Profiled with immunoSEQ multiplex PCR; TCRdb holds only in-frame clones, not every one. This table has about 23,000 clones, over 75% appearing once. Specified time point: cycle 4 day 1 (C4D1), after more than five weeks of nivolumab. Every patient relapsed after autologous stem cell transplantation, and brentuximab vedotin exposure varied. Sequencing used peripheral blood mononuclear cells (PBMCs), obtained before the fourth cycle of nivolumab. Receptor source: a human donor with classical Hodgkin lymphoma.

The chain joins TRBV19 to TRBJ2-1; weak D call: TRBD1 (6 bases). The CDR3 consists of 14 residues. Trimming stripped 5 bases from V and 7 bases from J, with 15 bases between. Germline CDR1 is LNHDA and CDR2 is SQIVND (reference sequence). As DNA, the CDR3 is TGTGCCAGTAGTGCCTACCTAACAGGGAATGAGCAGTTCTTC. Translating it yields CASSAYLTGNEQFF.

J is TRBJ1-1 and V is TRBV5-1, with D maybe TRBD1 (6 bases). The CDR3 covers 17 residues. The V gene's germline CDR1 is SGHRS and CDR2 YFSETQ. V gave up 1 base and J gave up 0 bases, with 16 bases separating them. CDR3: CASSLYTGRVMNTEAFF. CDR3 bases: TGCGCCAGCAGCTTGTATACAGGGAGGGTTATGAACACTGAAGCTTTCTTT.

This sequence joins TRBV15 and TRBJ1-2, with 7 bases identical to TRBD1. Germline V gene lookup returns CDR1 LNHNV and CDR2 YYDKDF (reference sequence). V dropped 2 bases and J dropped 1; count of bases not matched to a gene: 7. The length of the CDR3 is 16 residues. CDR3 DNA: TGTGCCACCAGCAGACCCGGGACAGAAAGTAACTATGGCTACACCTTC. Encoded protein: CATSRPGTESNYGYTF.

The chain carries TRBV9 and TRBJ2-1; no clear D. The ends were cut back, 0 bases at V and 5 bases at J, with 12 bases in the middle. This CDR3 comprises 15 residues. The V gene's germline CDR1 is SGDLS and CDR2 YYNGEE. The CDR3 loop reads CASSVADWQNNEQFF. The DNA of the CDR3 is TGTGCCAGCAGCGTAGCTGATTGGCAGAACAATGAGCAGTTCTTC.

The rearrangement links TRBV11-3 to TRBJ2-1; 13 bases are a match to TRBD2. CDR1 and CDR2 from the germline V gene are SGHNT and YENEEA. The CDR3 contains 20 residues. V trimming: 4 bases; J trimming: 6 bases; junction bases outside the gene matches: 18. The CDR3 protein is CASSSPGLAGATNHRNEQFF. The CDR3 bases are TGTGCCAGCAGCTCCCCAGGACTAGCGGGGGCCACCAATCATCGCAATGAGCAGTTCTTC.

The chain has TRBV7-6 and TRBJ2-7; TRBD2 matches 8 bases. The ends lost 5 bases at V and 3 bases at J; junction bases unmatched: 9. CDR1 is SGHVS and CDR2 is FNYEAQ in the germline V gene. The length of the CDR3 is 15 residues. Here the CDR3 DNA reads TGTGCCAGCAGCCCGACCACTAGCGGCCTCTACGAGCAGTACTTC. Translation: CASSPTTSGLYEQYF.

The chain joins TRBV5-1 to TRBJ2-7, with D possibly being TRBD2 (5 bases). Trimming removed 0 bases from V and 0 bases from J, with 10 bases in between. The germline V gene encodes CDR1 SGHRS and CDR2 YFSETQ. This CDR3 has 15 amino acids. The CDR3 DNA reads TGCGCCAGCAGCTTGGCGATAGCGAGCTCCTACGAGCAGTACTTC. Encoded protein: CASSLAIASSYEQYF.

The chain combines TRBV2 with TRBJ1-5; 10 bases are a match to TRBD1. Germline CDR1 reads SNHLY; CDR2 reads FYNNEI. The J segment lost 7 bases and the V segment lost 6 bases, leaving 9 bases of the junction unmatched. The CDR3 length is 15 residues. CDR3 nucleotide sequence: TGTGCCAGCAGAGAGGGACAGGGGCTCGGGCAGCCCCAGCATTTT. Its translation: CASREGQGLGQPQHF.

The chain is built from TRBV5-1 and TRBJ2-5; 10 bases map to TRBD1. The J call may be mistaken, given a closer DNA end match to TRBJ2-7. CDR1 and CDR2 from the germline V gene are SGHRS and YFSETQ. The CDR3 has 16 residues. CDR3 sequence: CASSLRSGQGGYEQYF. CDR3 coding DNA: TGCGCCAGCAGCTTAAGAAGTGGACAGGGGGGTTACGAGCAGTACTTC.

The chain has TRBV7-7 and TRBJ2-7; 8 bases align to TRBD2. CDR1 SSHAT and CDR2 FNYEAQ come from the germline V gene (reference sequence). This CDR3 has 15 amino acids. Trimming took 5 bases from V and 1 from J; bases not matched to a gene: 7. The CDR3 spells CASSPQSGSSYEQYF. The CDR3 coding sequence is TGTGCCAGCAGCCCCCAGAGCGGGAGTTCCTACGAGCAGTACTTC.

V is TRBV4-1 and J is TRBJ2-7; D is unresolved. The CDR3 is 15 residues long. Trimming stripped 1 base from V and 2 bases from J, with 12 bases between. The V gene's germline CDR1 is MGHRA and CDR2 YSYEKL. CDR3 DNA sequence: TGCGCCAGCAGCCAAGGAGCCGGTCCCACCTACGAGCAGTACTTC. This translates into CASSQGAGPTYEQYF.

The chain carries TRBV6-4 and TRBJ1-1; perhaps TRBD1 as D (5 bases). CDR3 length equals 12 residues. CDR1 is MRHNA and CDR2 is SNTAGT in the germline V gene. The V end was cut by 3 bases, the J end by 5 bases, with 7 bases between. CDR3 amino acids: CASSDWGTEAFF. CDR3 DNA: TGTGCCAGCAGTGATTGGGGGACTGAAGCTTTCTTT.

This chain uses TRBV6-5 with TRBJ2-7, with D possibly TRBD1 on 5 matching bases. CDR1 and CDR2 (germline): MNHEY, SVGAGI. The CDR3 contains 14 residues. Trimming removed 2 bases at V and 3 bases at J, with 11 bases between. The CDR3 DNA reads TGTGCCAGCAGTTACCGGCTAGGGGACTACGAGCAGTACTTC. It codes for CASSYRLGDYEQYF.

V usage is TRBV18 and J usage is TRBJ1-1; TRBD1 aligns across 7 bases. The CDR3 spans 18 residues. Germline values: CDR1 KGHSH, CDR2 LQKENI. The ends lost 3 bases at V and 3 bases at J; junction bases unmatched: 16. This CDR3 reads CASSPRGGNKGEDTEAFF. CDR3 DNA: TGTGCCAGCTCACCCAGAGGGGGCAATAAGGGTGAGGACACTGAAGCTTTCTTT.

The chain carries TRBV6-4 and TRBJ1-2, with TRBD1 matching over 10 bases. Germline V gene data show CDR1 as MRHNA and CDR2 as SNTAGT. J was trimmed by 4 bases and V by 6 bases; bases with no gene match: 8. This CDR3 has 15 amino acids. CDR3 sequence (DNA): TGTGCCAGCAGCCCCGGGACAGGGGACGGCTATGGCTACACCTTC. This codes for CASSPGTGDGYGYTF.

The sample holds a few counts of this clone. This chain connects TRBV19 to TRBJ1-5; D is uncertain. Germline assignment: CDR1 LNHDA and CDR2 SQIVND (reference sequence). Trimming stripped 2 bases from V and 0 bases from J, with 8 bases between. This CDR3 region has 15 residues. The CDR3 loop reads CASSITDYSNQPQHF. In DNA form, the CDR3 reads TGTGCCAGTAGTATAACAGACTATAGCAATCAGCCCCAGCATTTT.

This chain joins TRBV4-1 and TRBJ1-1, with unresolved D. Per germline, CDR1 MGHRA and CDR2 YSYEKL. V was cut by 1 base and J by 0 bases, with 9 bases left in between. The CDR3 loop spans 15 amino acids. The CDR3 region is CASSQVAGMNTEAFF. Written as DNA, the CDR3 is TGCGCCAGCAGCCAAGTAGCCGGGATGAACACTGAAGCTTTCTTT.